This TCR beta chain was documented in a study of Graves' ophthalmopathy and Graves' hyperthyroidism. The sample holds a few counts of this clonotype. Antigen unknown. Broader study findings: The authors also found most expanded thyroid clonotypes above 0.001 frequency in blood.

The V gene lost 2 bases and the J gene lost 5 bases, with 9 bases spanning the gap. The CDR3 has 12 amino acids. In germline, CDR1 is DFQATT, CDR2 SNEGSKA (reference sequence). TCR beta CDR3 regions were amplified from RNA transcripts. HTBI primers primed a first-round RT-PCR, and a second-round multiplex PCR followed. TCRdb called the multiplex PCR reads again in MiXCR, with one record for every CDR3 protein. The data contain hundreds of thousands of distinct CDR3 sequences, 22% of them singletons. The source is a woman in her late teens or twenties with stable Graves' hyperthyroidism. Some clones in this sample may be carry-over from other donors' samples. This chain links TRBV20-1 with TRBJ2-5; D is ambiguous. Material for sequencing was peripheral blood. CDR3 sequence reads: CSARLGSETQYF. DNA for the CDR3: TGCAGTGCTAGACTGGGTTCCGAGACCCAGTACTTC.